The present TCR beta chain was sequenced within a study of T cells in localized non-small cell lung cancer. Sequencing was performed with immunoSEQ multiplex PCR; in TCRdb, only in-frame clones are kept and a portion is missing. The sample has nearly 11,000 clones, approximately 85% seen once; the top ten hold roughly a fifth. Comments on this clone: Its antigen remains unknown.

Germline CDR1 is SGHTA and CDR2 is FQGNSA. V was pared by 1 base and J by 1 base, with 4 bases between. The CDR3 runs to 13 residues. Study results and caveats: Adjacent uninvolved lung had the highest clonality, suggesting focused antigen responses. Since sequencing was restricted to only one region of the tumor, intratumor heterogeneity remains a possibility.

This clonotype was sampled from a female donor aged 60 or older with stage II lung adenocarcinoma. The chain carries TRBV7-2 and TRBJ1-1, with unresolved D. The sequenced sample was peripheral blood mononuclear cells, obtained before any cancer treatment. The CDR3 coding sequence is TGTGCCAGCAGCTTAGGGAGGAACACTGAAGCTTTCTTT. Translated: CASSLGRNTEAFF.